This TCR beta chain was sequenced in a study of human T cells and chemical hapten exposure. The wider study: Patch testing placed 0.01% DPC on the upper back, with readings at 6 days.

Within the library, unique molecular identifiers were attached to each individual cDNA molecule. TCRdb used MiXCR to reprocess the RACE reads, holding one entry per CDR3 protein. The profile shows tens of thousands of distinct CDR3 sequences, around 10% of them singletons. This CDR3 has 16 amino acids. After removal of 3 bases from V and 1 base from J, the junction contained 4 bases not matched to a gene. Germline CDR1 MNHNS, CDR2 SASEGT. Study conclusions and caveats: The immune response of these alopecia patients might not match healthy individuals'.

This clonotype has just a few counts. The antigen remains unidentified. Described time point: patch test 2, 6 weeks after DPC sensitization. Documented treatment: therapeutic diphenylcyclopropenone sensitization with weekly scalp DPC. Alopecia patients, 18 to 70 years old and DPC-suitable, served as donors. The receptor comes from a middle-aged man with alopecia areata. Some clones in this sample may be carry-over from other donors' samples. Here the sequenced sample was whole blood, taken in connection with sensitization to the hapten diphenylcyclopropenone (DPC). The rearrangement links TRBV6-1 to TRBJ2-2; 8 nucleotides agree with TRBD2. The CDR3 DNA reads as TGTGCCAGCAGTGAGTGGCTAGCGGGGAACACCGGGGAGCTGTTTTTT. Translated: CASSEWLAGNTGELFF.